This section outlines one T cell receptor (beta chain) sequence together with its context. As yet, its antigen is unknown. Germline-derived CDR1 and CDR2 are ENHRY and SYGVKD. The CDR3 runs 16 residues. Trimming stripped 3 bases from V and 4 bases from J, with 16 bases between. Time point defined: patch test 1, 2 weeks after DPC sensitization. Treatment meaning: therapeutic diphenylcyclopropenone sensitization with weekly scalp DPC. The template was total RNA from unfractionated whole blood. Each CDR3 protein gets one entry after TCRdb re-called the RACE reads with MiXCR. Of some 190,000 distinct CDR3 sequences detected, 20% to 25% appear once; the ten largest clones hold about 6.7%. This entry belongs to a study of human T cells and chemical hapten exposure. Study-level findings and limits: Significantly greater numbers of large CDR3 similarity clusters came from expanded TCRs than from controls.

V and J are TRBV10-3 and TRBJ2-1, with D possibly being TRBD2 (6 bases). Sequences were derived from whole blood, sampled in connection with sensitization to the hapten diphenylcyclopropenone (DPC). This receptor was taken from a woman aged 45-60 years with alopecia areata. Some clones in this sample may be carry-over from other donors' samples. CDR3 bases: TGTGCCATCAGTGATAGACCGGGAGTAGGGTACAATGAGCAGTTCTTC. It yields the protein CAISDRPGVGYNEQFF.